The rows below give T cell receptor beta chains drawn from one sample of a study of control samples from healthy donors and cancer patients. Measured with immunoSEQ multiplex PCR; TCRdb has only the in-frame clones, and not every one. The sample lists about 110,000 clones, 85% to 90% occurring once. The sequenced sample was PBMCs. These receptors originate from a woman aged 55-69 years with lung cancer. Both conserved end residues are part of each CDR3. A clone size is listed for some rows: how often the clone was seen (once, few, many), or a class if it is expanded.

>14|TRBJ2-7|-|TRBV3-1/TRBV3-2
CASSPPGPAYEQYF
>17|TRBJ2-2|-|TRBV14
CASSQGPGRVGTGELFF
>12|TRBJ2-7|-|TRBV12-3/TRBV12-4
CASSFVRSEQYF
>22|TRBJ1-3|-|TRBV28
CASSSAPGTGAQHPGSGNTIYF
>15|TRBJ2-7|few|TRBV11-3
CASSPRTSGSYEQYF
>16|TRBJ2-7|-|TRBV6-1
CASSGGMGQAPYEQYF
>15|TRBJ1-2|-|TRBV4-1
CASSQDLTVNYGYTF
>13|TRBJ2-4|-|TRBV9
CASSVGASSIQYF
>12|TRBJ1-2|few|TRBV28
CASSYSLYGYTF
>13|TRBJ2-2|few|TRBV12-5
CASGFLSARELFF
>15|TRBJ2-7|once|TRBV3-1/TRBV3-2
CASSQDSTGSGEQYF
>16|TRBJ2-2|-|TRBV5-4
CASSPRGGDNTGELFF
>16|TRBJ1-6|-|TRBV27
CASSSAGTGDNSPLHF
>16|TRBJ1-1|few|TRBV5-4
CASSLEDAGSGTEAFF
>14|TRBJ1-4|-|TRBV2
CASKTQGSTEKLFF
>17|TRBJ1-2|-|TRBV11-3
CASSLHWGMQGKSGYTF
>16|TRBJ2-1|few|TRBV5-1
CASSLAASGGDLEQFF
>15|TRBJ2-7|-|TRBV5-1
CASKLGQGTSYEQYF
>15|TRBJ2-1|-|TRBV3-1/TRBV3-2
CASSPGGGDYNEQFF
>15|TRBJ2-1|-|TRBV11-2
CASSLELASRGEQFF
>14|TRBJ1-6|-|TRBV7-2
CASSLGTANSPLHF
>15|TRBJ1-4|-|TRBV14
CASSFHRGLNEKLFF
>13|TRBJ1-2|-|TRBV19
CASGSDRFYGYTF
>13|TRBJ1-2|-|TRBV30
CASSRTEGTGYTF
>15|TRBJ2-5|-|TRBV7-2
CASSLRAGPGETQYF
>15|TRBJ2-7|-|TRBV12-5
CASGLADTPVYEQYF
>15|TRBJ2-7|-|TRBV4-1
CASSQGWPSGYEQYF
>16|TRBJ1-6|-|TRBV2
CASSEALPGLGSPLHF
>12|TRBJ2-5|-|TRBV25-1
CASSGPTETQYF
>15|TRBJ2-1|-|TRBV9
CASSGRDRGLSEQFF
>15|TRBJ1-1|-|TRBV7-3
CASSLTGTGNTEAFF
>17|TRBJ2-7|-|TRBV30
CAWSVGPLTGDPYEQYF
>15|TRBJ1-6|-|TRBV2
CASRGQVQEGSPLHF
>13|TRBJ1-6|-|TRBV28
CASRVELGSPLHF
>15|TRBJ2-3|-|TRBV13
CASSLMGRGTDTQYF
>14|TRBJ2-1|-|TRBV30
CAWSRIGAGGEQFF
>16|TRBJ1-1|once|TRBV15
CATSRDRAGSRAEAFF
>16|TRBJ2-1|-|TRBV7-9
CASSLQGGGLDNEQFF
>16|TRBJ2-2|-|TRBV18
CASSSGLAGSTGELFF
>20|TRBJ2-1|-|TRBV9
CASSPRRGTSGTSSYNEQFF
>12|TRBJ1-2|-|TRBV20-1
CSASRVNYGYTF